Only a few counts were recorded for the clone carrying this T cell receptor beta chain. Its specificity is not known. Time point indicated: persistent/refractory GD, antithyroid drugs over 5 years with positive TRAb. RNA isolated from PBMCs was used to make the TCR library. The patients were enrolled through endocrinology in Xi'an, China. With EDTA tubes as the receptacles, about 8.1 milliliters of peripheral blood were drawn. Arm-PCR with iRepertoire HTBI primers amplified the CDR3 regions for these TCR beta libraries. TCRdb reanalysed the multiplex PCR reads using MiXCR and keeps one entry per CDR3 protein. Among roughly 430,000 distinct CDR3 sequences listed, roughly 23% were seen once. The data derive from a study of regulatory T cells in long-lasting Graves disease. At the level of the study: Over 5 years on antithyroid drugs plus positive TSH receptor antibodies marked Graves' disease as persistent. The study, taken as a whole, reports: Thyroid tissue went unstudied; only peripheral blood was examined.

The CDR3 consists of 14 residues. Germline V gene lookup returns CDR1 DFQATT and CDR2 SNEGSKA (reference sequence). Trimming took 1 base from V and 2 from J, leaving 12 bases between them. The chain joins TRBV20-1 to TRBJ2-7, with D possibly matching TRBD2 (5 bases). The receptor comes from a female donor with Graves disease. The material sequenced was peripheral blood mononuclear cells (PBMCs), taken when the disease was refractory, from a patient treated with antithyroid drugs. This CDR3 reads CSARVLSDTYEQYF. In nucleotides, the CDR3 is TGCAGTGCTAGAGTTCTTAGCGACACCTACGAGCAGTACTTC.